This entry lists 10 T cell receptor beta chains sequenced from one sample in a study of spatial heterogeneity in lung cancer. Time point reported: sample taken at primary tumor resection. TCRdb reprocessed the 5' RACE reads via MiXCR and lists one record per CDR3 protein. The repertoire holds more than 65,000 distinct CDR3 sequences, with roughly 8% as singletons. Sample: PBMCs, taken at surgery. The source of these receptors is a male donor with early-stage non-small cell lung cancer.

This clonotype was seen at least ten times. The V gene is TRBV29-1, the J gene TRBJ2-3; TRBD2 might be the D (5 bases). Trimming took off 6 bases at V and 2 bases at J, with 15 bases between the two ends. This CDR3 is 14 amino acids long. Germline CDR1 SQVTM, CDR2 ANQGSEA. In DNA, the CDR3 is TGCAGCGTCTCGATCGGGGATGTCACAGATACGCAGTATTTT. This encodes CSVSIGDVTDTQYF.

This clonotype was detected many times. The chain employs TRBV24-1 and TRBJ2-2, with a possible D match to TRBD1 (6 bases). V was trimmed by 3 bases and J by 4 bases, leaving 14 bases between them. This CDR3 is built from 16 residues. Germline CDR1 and CDR2: KGHDR and SFDVKD. CDR3 coding DNA: TGTGCCACCAGTGATCGTTCGGGACAAGCCACCGGGGAGCTGTTTTTT. Translating gives CATSDRSGQATGELFF.

This clonotype was recorded many times. The CDR3 DNA reads as TGTGCCAGCAGTTTACAGGGCGGCACTGAAGCTTTCTTT. Encoded protein: CASSLQGGTEAFF. The V gene is TRBV7-2, the J gene TRBJ1-1; TRBD1 is a possible D gene (6 bases). The germline V gene has CDR1 SGHTA and CDR2 FQGNSA. V was shortened by 6 bases and J by 4 bases, with 12 bases between the two germline ends. The CDR3 totals 13 residues.

This clonotype has more than one count but fewer than ten. The chain joins TRBV6-5 to TRBJ1-5; no firm D call. The germline gives CDR1 MNHEY, CDR2 SVGAGI. The CDR3 loop spans 13 amino acids. V lost 8 bases, J lost 6 bases, and 14 bases lay in between. The CDR3 is CASGKVSSQPQHF. The CDR3, as DNA: TGTGCCAGCGGTAAAGTGTCGAGTCAGCCCCAGCATTTT.

This clonotype was detected many times. For the CDR3, the DNA is TGTGCCAGTAAACGCGCGAACACAGGAGAAAAACTGTTTTTT. It specifies CASKRANTGEKLFF. This chain uses TRBV19 with TRBJ1-4, with D possibly being TRBD1 (5 bases). The CDR3 runs 14 residues. Germline lookup yields CDR1 LNHDA and CDR2 SQIVND (reference sequence). Deletions cut 7 bases from V and 8 bases from J, with 17 bases between.

The chain links TRBV5-4 to TRBJ2-1; the match to TRBD1 covers 8 bases. Germline CDR1 and CDR2: SGHNT and YYREEE (reference sequence). The CDR3 has 15 residues. V lost 4 bases and J lost 7; bases outside the gene matches: 10. CDR3 amino acids: CASSIQGAVWNEQFF. The CDR3 region has the DNA TGTGCCAGCAGCATTCAGGGGGCGGTCTGGAATGAGCAGTTCTTC.

This chain uses TRBV6-2 or TRBV6-3 with TRBJ2-3; a weak D match, TRBD1 (5 bases). Trimming stripped 6 bases from V and 6 bases from J, with 10 bases between. This CDR3 spans 12 amino acids. Germline loops: CDR1 MNHEY, CDR2 SVGEGT. CDR3 sequence (DNA): TGTGCCAGCAGATTCTCAGGGGATACGCAGTATTTT. It is translated as CASRFSGDTQYF.

V is TRBV6-5 and J is TRBJ1-2; 8 bases align to TRBD1. The V segment lost 6 bases and the J segment 3 bases; nucleotides outside the gene matches: 9. The CDR3 contains 15 residues. Germline V gene data show CDR1 as MNHEY and CDR2 as SVGAGI. As DNA, the CDR3 is TGTGCCAGCAGACCTACTACAGGGGGAGACTATGGCTACACCTTC. This gives the protein CASRPTTGGDYGYTF.

This clonotype appeared many times. The chain links TRBV30 to TRBJ1-1; 8 bases are a match to TRBD1. This CDR3 is 14 amino acids long. Germline V gene lookup returns CDR1 GTSNPN and CDR2 SVGIG (reference sequence). J lost 2 bases, V lost 2 bases, and 4 bases had no gene match. The CDR3 sequence is CAWSRTGINTEAFF. Here the CDR3 DNA reads TGTGCCTGGAGTCGGACAGGGATAAACACTGAAGCTTTCTTT.

This clonotype was detected ten times or more. The V and J genes are TRBV9 and TRBJ2-1, with 9 bases that match TRBD1. V trimming: 4 bases; J trimming: 15 bases; junction bases outside the gene matches: 17. CDR3 length: 15 amino acids. Germline-derived CDR1 and CDR2 are SGDLS and YYNGEE. DNA of the CDR3: TGTGCCAGCAGCCCTAGAAACCTTGGGACAGGGTCGCCGTTCTTC. Translating it yields CASSPRNLGTGSPFF.